This T cell receptor (beta chain) was identified during a study of CD8 T cells in Susac syndrome. CD8+ and CD4+ T cells from blood underwent TCR beta sequencing. TEMRA cells were FACS-enriched, with CD8+ and CD4+ T cells isolated negatively. RNA, at about 0.5 to 1 ug, was reverse transcribed with random hexamers. The CDR3 of TCR beta was amplified by immunoSEQ multiplex PCR across 54 Vbeta and 13 Jbeta. TCRdb reprocessed the immunoSEQ multiplex PCR reads with MiXCR, giving one entry per CDR3 protein. The table has 400,000 or so distinct CDR3 sequences, approximately 85% seen once. On this clonotype itself: Its target is unknown.

Study conclusions and caveats: By the study's own acknowledgment, its TCR sequencing and HLA analysis included relatively few individuals.

Sequencing input: CD8+ T cells from PBMCs. This TCR was recovered from a human donor with multiple sclerosis.

CDR3 amino acids: CASSSSDLEYYEQYF. The DNA for the CDR3 is TGTGCCAGCAGTTCCTCGGACTTAGAATACTACGAGCAGTACTTC. The gene calls are TRBV27 and TRBJ2-7, with D perhaps matching TRBD2 (5 bases). Trimming took off 4 bases at V and 3 bases at J, with 16 bases between the two ends. The V gene's germline CDR1 is MNHEY and CDR2 SMNVEV (reference sequence). The CDR3 spans 15 residues.